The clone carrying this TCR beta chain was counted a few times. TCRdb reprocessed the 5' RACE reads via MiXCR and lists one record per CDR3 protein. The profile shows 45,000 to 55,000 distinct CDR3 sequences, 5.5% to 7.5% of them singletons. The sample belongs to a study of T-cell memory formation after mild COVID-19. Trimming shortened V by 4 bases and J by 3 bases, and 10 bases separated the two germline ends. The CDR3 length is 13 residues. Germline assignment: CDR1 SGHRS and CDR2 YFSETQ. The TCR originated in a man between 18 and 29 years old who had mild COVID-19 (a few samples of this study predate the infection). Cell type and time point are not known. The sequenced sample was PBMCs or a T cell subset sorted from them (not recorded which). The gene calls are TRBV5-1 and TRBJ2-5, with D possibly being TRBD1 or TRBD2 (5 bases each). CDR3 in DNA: TGCGCCAGCAGCCGGGACCAAAAAGAGACCCAGTACTTC. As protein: CASSRDQKETQYF.